What follows are 12 T cell receptor beta chains derived from one specimen sequenced in a study of blood T cells in healthy people across ages. With a J-beta primer mix and a sample-barcoded 5' primer, a second PCR ran about 7 to 12 cycles. TCRdb recomputed calls from the 5' RACE reads with MiXCR, one row per CDR3 protein. The table includes fewer than 700,000 distinct CDR3 sequences, about 43% detected once. Sequences were obtained from blood. The receptors derive from a man aged 80 or over in good health.

Comment on this clonotype: A much larger clone is a single base away; this may be a read error. The V call is TRBV27, the J call TRBJ2-1, with D possibly matching TRBD2 (6 bases). Per the germline V gene, CDR1 is MNHEY and CDR2 is SMNVEV (reference sequence). Trimming pared 6 bases from V and 13 bases from J, leaving 28 bases between. The CDR3 length is 16 residues. CDR3 amino acids: CASRNRGTPGVCTQFF. The CDR3 nucleotides are TGTGCCAGCAGAAATCGGGGGACCCCGGGGGTTTGTACCCAGTTCTTC.

V is TRBV3-1 and J is TRBJ2-1; 12 bases match TRBD2. The CDR3 is made up of 15 amino acids. Germline values: CDR1 LGHDT, CDR2 YNNKEL (reference sequence). V lost 4 bases and J lost 15; bases outside the gene matches: 13. The CDR3 is CASSPRTSGNPVPFF. CDR3 nucleotides: TGTGCCAGCAGCCCGAGGACTAGCGGGAACCCGGTGCCGTTCTTC.

This clonotype was counted only a few times. V and J are TRBV11-2 and TRBJ2-7; D is uncertain. Trimming removed 2 bases from V and 4 bases from J, with 21 bases in between. There are 17 residues in the CDR3. Germline assignment: CDR1 SGHAT and CDR2 FQNNGV. The CDR3 DNA sequence: TGTGCCAGCAGCTTAAGGTTTCCGGACGGAGATCCTTACGAGCAGTACTTC. This translates into CASSLRFPDGDPYEQYF.

J is TRBJ1-6 and V is TRBV20-1, with 12 positions matching TRBD1. Germline lookup yields CDR1 DFQATT and CDR2 SNEGSKA (reference sequence). This CDR3 contains 16 residues. V was pared by 3 bases and J by 9 bases, with 9 bases of the junction left unmatched. The CDR3 DNA is TGCAGTGCTAGGGTTTCACCGGGACAGGGGGCTTCACCCCTCCACTTT. As protein: CSARVSPGQGASPLHF.

As DNA, the CDR3 is TGCAGTTGCTCCGGGACTAGCGGGAGCAGGCAGTTCTTC. Its translation is CSCSGTSGSRQFF. This sequence joins TRBV20-1 and TRBJ2-1, with TRBD2 matching over 14 bases. CDR3 size: 13 residues. The V gene's germline CDR1 is DFQATT and CDR2 SNEGSKA (reference sequence). The V and J ends lost 8 bases and 12 bases, in that order; junction bases with no gene match: 9.

The V call is TRBV20-1, the J call TRBJ2-7; D gene ambiguous. Germline V gives CDR1 DFQATT, CDR2 SNEGSKA (reference sequence). The ends were cut back, 0 bases at V and 0 bases at J, with 15 bases in the middle. The CDR3 loop spans 16 amino acids. For the CDR3, the DNA is TGCAGTGCTAGAGATAGCAACGTGCAAGTCTCCTACGAGCAGTACTTC. This encodes CSARDSNVQVSYEQYF.

The DNA of the CDR3 is TGTGCCAGCAGCCAAGTAACAGGGAGAGGCTCTGGGGCCAACGTCCTGACTTTC. It translates to CASSQVTGRGSGANVLTF. The V call is TRBV4-2, the J call TRBJ2-6; weak D call: TRBD1 (6 bases). CDR3 size: 18 residues. CDR1 is LGHNA, CDR2 YNFKEQ, per germline. V was trimmed by 1 base and J by 0 bases, leaving 13 bases between them.

The chain employs TRBV7-2 and TRBJ1-5; D perhaps matches TRBD1 (6 bases). Trimming took off 2 bases at V and 7 bases at J, with 24 bases between the two ends. Germline CDR1 SGHTA, CDR2 FQGNSA. This CDR3 has 18 amino acids. The CDR3 coding sequence is TGTGCCAGCAGCTTAATAGGTCGGACAGCCGGGGCCTGGCAGCCCCAGCATTTT. As protein: CASSLIGRTAGAWQPQHF.

V is TRBV2 and J is TRBJ1-5; 9 nucleotides agree with TRBD1. Looked up from germline, CDR1 is SNHLY and CDR2 is FYNNEI. The CDR3 is 16 residues long. V was pared by 3 bases and J by 5 bases, with 8 bases of the junction left unmatched. The CDR3 sequence is CASSEGQGFVDQPQHF. Written as DNA, the CDR3 is TGTGCCAGCAGTGAGGGACAGGGTTTTGTTGATCAGCCCCAGCATTTT. The variable domain in full, completed from reference TRBV2 and TRBJ1-5, reads EPEVTQTPSHQVTQMGQEVILRCVPISNHLYFYWYRQILGQKVEFLVSFYNNEISEKSEIFDDQFSVERPDGSNFTLKIRSTKLEDSAMYFCASSEGQGFVDQPQHFGDGTRLSIL.

Here the CDR3 DNA reads TGCAGTGCTAGAGATCTATGGCAGGGGCTCCTTGATCAGCCCCAGCATTTT. It specifies CSARDLWQGLLDQPQHF. The chain uses TRBV20-1 and TRBJ1-5, with D possibly TRBD1 on 6 matching bases. The CDR3 is 17 residues long. The V end lost 0 bases, the J end lost 5 bases, and 20 bases lay between the germline ends. The germline CDR1 and CDR2 sequences are DFQATT and SNEGSKA (reference sequence).

The rearrangement joins TRBV6-5 to TRBJ2-1; D possibly corresponds to TRBD1 (6 bases). Germline V CDR1 and CDR2: MNHEY, SVGAGI. V gave up 2 bases and J gave up 6 bases, with 20 bases separating them. This CDR3 is 17 amino acids long. CDR3 residues: CASSYGTGSGGANEQFF. CDR3 DNA: TGTGCCAGCAGTTACGGAACAGGGTCCGGTGGCGCCAATGAGCAGTTCTTC.

The chain employs TRBV6-1 and TRBJ2-1; 10 bases align to TRBD2. CDR3 length: 15 residues. Germline CDR1 MNHNS, CDR2 SASEGT. The junction had 9 bases not matched to a gene; V was cut back by 8 bases and J by 5 bases. CDR3 DNA sequence: TGTGCCAGCCATAAAGCGGGGGGGCAGGACAATGAGCAGTTCTTC. It specifies CASHKAGGQDNEQFF.